The clone carrying this T cell receptor beta chain is medium-sized (0.01 to 0.1%) in the sample. TCRdb re-analysed the 5' RACE reads in MiXCR, keeping a single row per CDR3 protein. The data hold 8,000 to 10,000 distinct CDR3 sequences, with 27% observed a single time. Per germline, CDR1 SGHAT and CDR2 FQNNGV. Trimming shortened V by 5 bases and J by 0 bases, and 13 bases separated the two germline ends. There are 16 residues in the CDR3. The material sequenced was naive CD4+ T cells sorted from a lymph node. The subset was: naive CD4+ T cells, CD4+CD45RA+CD25-. V and J are TRBV11-2 and TRBJ2-2, with D tentatively TRBD2 (6 bases). The TCR comes from a female donor with breast cancer. Here the CDR3 reads CASSPLTSPNTGELFF. DNA of the CDR3: TGTGCCAGCAGCCCCCTAACTAGCCCGAACACCGGGGAGCTGTTTTTT.